This TCR beta chain is drawn from a study of cytomegalovirus exposure and HLA in healthy donors listed by TCRdb under 2017. In terms of the full investigation: An earlier analysis of under 600 of the donors reported 276 Gb of sequence data and some 100 million unique TCR beta sequences from 150 million to 200 million T cells. Approximately 310 gigabases of sequencing data and 70 million to 95 million unique TCR sequences made up an early release that covered several hundred HLA-typed donors. Among the roughly 380 genotyped donors, around 81% belonged to the genetic ancestry cluster associated with self-reported Caucasian donors. Four to six DR-DQ haplotypes were handled as single units for association and clustering, since linkage in the cohort was strong. Rather than using new phenotypic data, the later analysis identified candidate immune exposures from TCR beta sequences and from how often those sequences occurred across donors. Genome-wide SNP genotypes for about 65% of the 666 donors were used in a later genetic analysis, which treated that subset as a discovery cohort. The study aimed to test whether signatures of past pathogen exposure could be identified by cataloging public T cell receptors. Both class I and class II loci were covered by HLA typing, at four-digit resolution. The T cell repertoires of under 750 subjects were profiled by immunosequencing and related to cytomegalovirus serostatus. In an earlier analysis of roughly 580 of the donors, high-throughput TCR beta sequencing was used to judge whether each TCR beta V gene segment behaved as functional or pseudogenic. The number of donors typed differed by locus, with 629-630 for A, B, C, DRB1 and DQB1, 522 for DQA1, some 570 for DPA1, and some 470 for DPB1. Along with the approximately 670-subject first cohort, a separate validation cohort of over a hundred different subjects was used. Donor age, sex, ethnicity and CMV serostatus were compiled together with the repertoire data. Every discovery cohort repertoire had been produced on one sequencing platform. Across about 370 genotyped donors of the cohort, an average of roughly 200,000 unique TCR beta nucleotide sequences per donor were sequenced, and roughly 20% of those sequences were non-productive. To predict cytomegalovirus infection status, the study combined high-throughput TCR immunosequencing, statistical association of individual TCRs with disease status, and machine learning. A later analysis re-examined previously published TCR beta repertoires from roughly 720 donors and added high-resolution HLA genotyping to investigate patterns of TCR occurrence.

For this clone: No antigen is known for it. The record has no base qualities; no much larger clone is one base away.

The receptor library was made with the immunoSEQ multiplex PCR assay. For the multiplex PCR, a mixture combining 60 forward primers for TCR Vbeta segments and 13 reverse primers for TCR Jbeta segments was used. A multiplex PCR assay on genomic DNA amplified the CDR3 region of rearranged TCR beta genes. On the Illumina HiSeq System, the amplified TCR beta libraries were sequenced as 87-base-pair reads. The paper's data handling went like this. A later analysis counted approximately 74 million unique TCR beta chains across the 640 or so repertoires, and some 11 million of these chains were shared by at least two donors. To remove PCR and sequencing errors, raw reads were error-corrected and collapsed into unique sequences using a nearest-neighbor algorithm that merged closely related sequences. V, D and J gene segments were assigned by aligning CDR3 sequences to IMGT reference sequences. For a sequence to be retained, at least a six-nucleotide match to both a V gene segment and a J gene segment was required. Rearrangements were classified as productive when the CDR3 lacked stop codons and remained in frame with V and J, and all other rearrangements were classified as non-productive. Following IMGT convention, CDR3 was defined as the stretch from the second conserved V-encoded cysteine to the conserved J-encoded phenylalanine. The earlier analysis of about 610 of the donors excluded any sequence lacking an unambiguous match to a single V gene segment. In an earlier analysis of several hundred of the donors, V segments were called functional above 56.7% productive rearrangements and were called segregating when the between-donor standard deviation exceeded 5%. A statistical classification framework was built for diagnosing cytomegalovirus status from the catalog of TCR beta chain sequences. In a later analysis, V and J genes were assigned by comparing TCR nucleotide sequences against IMGT/GENE-DB human TR gene sequences. Using the TCRdist pipeline, a later analysis assigned CDR3 sequences along with most-parsimonious VDJ recombination scenarios. A later analysis defined each TCR beta chain by its CDR3 amino acid sequence plus V-gene family, and excluded reads lacking a unique V-gene family. In a later analysis, fewer than 650 highly shared, low-generation-probability nucleotide sequences were removed to address suspected cross-contamination and a sequencing artifact. For each public chain, a later analysis derived a clonal expansion index from normalized ranks of inferred template counts within each repertoire. Generation probabilities in a later analysis came from a VDJ recombination model fitted to out-of-frame rearrangements, and those results were checked against IGoR. Hypergeometric tests were used in a later analysis to score TCR-TCR, TCR-HLA and TCR-CMV co-occurrence, with a repertoire-size bias correction applied to the TCR pairs. A later analysis estimated false discovery rates by permuting HLA or CMV assignments 20 times. In a later analysis, co-occurring TCRs were grouped using DBSCAN, and TCRdist sequence similarity was added for clustering within HLA-allele-positive subsets. For co-occurrence clustering, repertoires with fewer than 30,000 or more than 120,000 public chains were excluded, along with five or six repertoires with anomalous nucleotide sharing. TCRdb provides this immuneACCESS table in a form limited to in-frame rearrangements. Some clones are lacking; in checked studies, under half of them reflect an unresolved V gene, and why the rest are absent is not known. V and J calls and clone size come straight from that table; D and trimming were deduced from the DNA. The sample table holds more than 100,000 clones, of which about 74% were seen once. Roughly 1% of the sample rests with the top ten.

Trimming removed 6 bases from V and 2 bases from J, leaving 4 bases between the germline ends. The CDR3 numbers 11 residues from cysteine through phenylalanine. Only the CDR3 part of the read is kept: 33 bases, read in frame from the first base. CDR1 and CDR2 are drawn from the germline V gene: MDHEN, SYDVKM. The cohort consisted of hundreds of healthy bone marrow donors. Cohort members were all nominally healthy when sampled, although unrecorded immune exposures were likely present. The donor was CMV seronegative and belonged to the group of more than 300 seronegative cohort members. Each donor provided a peripheral blood sample, and peripheral blood mononuclear cells were used for TCR beta sequencing. Genomic DNA extraction from the blood cell samples was performed with the Qiagen DNeasy Blood Extraction Kit. Broader findings and caveats from the paper: A cluster of highly shared sequence variants was judged likely to represent a technical artifact of the sequencing pipeline. The study listed 170 or so TCR beta chains as associated with cytomegalovirus. In this cohort, only TCR beta chains were sequenced, and detectable features were limited by the absence of alpha or paired-chain data. Cytomegalovirus status was reported to be diagnosed by the classifier with high specificity and sensitivity in both the original and validation cohorts. Across donors, most TCR sequences were observed very rarely, whereas some public TCRs were present in many individuals. The 87-base-pair reads could not distinguish some IMGT-functional V segments, including TRBV6-2 and TRBV6-3, so those segments were excluded. In a later analysis, TCR association rates were found to vary across HLA loci, with the most associated TCRs seen for DRB1 alleles and the fewest for HLA-C alleles. In a later genetic analysis, a missense DCLRE1C variant was associated with V-gene and J-gene trimming of TCR beta chains, and the association was replicated in an independent cohort. Specific HLA alleles were associated with roughly 16,000 TCR beta sequences at a false discovery rate of 0.05 in a later analysis. Linkage disequilibrium might explain the correlated functional status among segregating V segments, but an unknown experimental factor could not be excluded. Because HLA typing was missing for some donors at each locus, association tests included only the typed subset. A later genetic analysis reported fewer N-insertions in productive TCRs among donors in an Asian-associated ancestry cluster than the approximately 670-donor mean. Because counts were too low, 15 to 20 rarely observed V segments, including chromosome 9 orphons, were excluded from the earlier analysis of several hundred of the donors. When HLA alleles, especially DR and DQ, strongly co-occurred, TCR associations were difficult to assign to individual alleles. A further reported finding was that TCR beta sequences accurately predicted the HLA-A and HLA-B alleles for most subjects in the first cohort. In an earlier analysis of approximately 590 of the donors, most TCR beta V segments were observed in productive rearrangements about 87% or about 30% of the time, broadly matching IMGT annotations. The presence/absence analyses assumed that sequencing depth was roughly uniform across donors, and that assumption may not be true. According to the authors, the approach could potentially be generalized to other disease states and immunological phenotypes. A later analysis reported that several top co-occurrence clusters appeared linked to parvovirus B19, influenza, CMV and Epstein-Barr virus. In a later analysis, HLA-associated TCR beta chains were found to be more clonally expanded and to have lower generation probabilities than equally common non-associated chains. Three of the identified cytomegalovirus-associated TCR beta chains were confirmed in vitro to be specific for cytomegalovirus antigens. For the cohort, immune exposure information was limited to CMV serostatus. In a later analysis, most CMV-associated TCR beta chains were found to appear HLA-restricted, with HLA associations seemingly driven largely by CMV exposure.

This receptor was identified in a woman aged 55 to 70 in good health and CMV-seronegative. The chain joins TRBV28 to TRBJ1-1, with the D segment identity uncertain. Source material: PBMCs. The CDR3 protein: CASSFNTEAFF. Read as DNA, the sequence is TGTGCCAGCAGCTTCAACACTGAAGCTTTCTTT.